This TCR beta chain comes out of a study of blood T cell repertoires in COVID-19. Overall study context: Acute and convalescent COVID-19 specimens originated in the United States, Italy and Spain.

V trimming: 1 base; J trimming: 0 bases; junction bases outside the gene matches: 3. The CDR3 length is 15 residues. Germline CDR1 LGHNA, CDR2 YNFKEQ. As originally analysed: Reference gene primers were amplified, and this amplification served to estimate nucleated cell counts. Data came from immunoSEQ multiplex PCR; TCRdb stores just in-frame clones and leaves some out. V and J calls and clone size are those listed in that table; D and trimming were worked out from the DNA. This table has fewer than 100,000 clones, about four fifths appearing once. This sequence joins TRBV4-2 and TRBJ2-7; 7 bases are shared with TRBD1. The receptor's source is a man in his sixties or seventies with acute or convalescent COVID-19. Sequencing was carried out using peripheral blood. The chain's CDR3 is CASSQGGQSSYEQYF. CDR3 sequence (DNA): TGTGCCAGCAGCCAAGGGGGACAGAGCTCCTACGAGCAGTACTTC.